Listed here are 3 T cell receptor beta chains from one sample, sequenced in a study of identical twins. TCRdb re-called the 5' RACE reads with MiXCR, one entry per CDR3 protein. The table lists 600,000 to 850,000 distinct CDR3 sequences, 18% of them singletons. This sample also belongs to another study, concerning T cells expressing NK-cell markers.

The sample comprised PBMCs. The receptors stem from a woman under 30 in good health.

The chain links TRBV10-3 to TRBJ2-3, with D perhaps matching TRBD2 (6 bases). Germline V gene sequence: CDR1 ENHRY, CDR2 SYGVKD. The CDR3 extends over 15 amino acids. V dropped 6 bases and J dropped 4 bases, with 17 bases sitting between them. The CDR3 reads CAIRGGPPPADTQYF. As DNA, the CDR3 is TGTGCCATCAGGGGGGGACCACCGCCAGCAGATACGCAGTATTTT.

This clonotype showed up just a few times. This chain connects TRBV5-1 to TRBJ2-7, with D hard to call. The CDR3 loop spans 14 amino acids. V lost 5 bases and J lost 1, with 13 bases in between. Germline V lookup: CDR1 SGHRS, CDR2 YFSETQ. CDR3 protein: CASSPSPPSYEQYF. Here the CDR3 DNA reads TGCGCCAGCAGTCCCTCCCCCCCTTCCTACGAGCAGTACTTC.

V usage is TRBV9 and J usage is TRBJ2-1, with D uncertain. The CDR3 totals 14 residues. The ends were cut back, 3 bases at V and 10 bases at J, with 17 bases in the middle. Per germline, CDR1 SGDLS and CDR2 YYNGEE. The CDR3 protein is CASSGALGAEEQFF. The DNA of the CDR3 is TGTGCCAGCAGCGGAGCCCTTGGAGCCGAGGAGCAGTTCTTC. The full variable domain, in which reference TRBV9 and TRBJ2-1 provide the parts outside the CDR3, is DSGVTQTPKHLITATGQRVTLRCSPRSGDLSVYWYQQSLDQGLQFLIQYYNGEERAKGNILERFSAQQFPDLHSELNLSSLELGDSALYFCASSGALGAEEQFFGPGTRLTVL.